The rows below give T cell receptor beta chains drawn from one sample of a study of blood T cells in healthy people across ages. TCRdb re-called the 5' RACE reads through MiXCR, storing one row per CDR3 protein. This table has approximately 1.5 million distinct CDR3 sequences, approximately 42% appearing once. The sample consisted of blood. The receptors shown here come from a young woman in good health. Each CDR3 is given with its conserved first and last residue. Each record gives: D gene, clone size, J gene, V gene, CDR3 protein, CDR3 DNA. A D gene is named only where the DNA matches it firmly. Where a row states a size, it is once, few, many or the class of an expanded clone; other rows omit it.

d_gene: NA; abundance: NA; j_gene: TRBJ1-2; v_gene: TRBV4-3; CDR3aa: CASSQARLQSSTF; CDR3nt: TGCGCCAGCAGCCAAGCCCGACTTCAGTCCTCCACCTTC
d_gene: NA; abundance: NA; j_gene: TRBJ1-1; v_gene: TRBV18; CDR3aa: CASSPTQTAKAFF; CDR3nt: TGTGCCAGCTCTCCGACCCAGACGGCGAAAGCTTTCTTT
d_gene: TRBD2; abundance: NA; j_gene: TRBJ2-7; v_gene: TRBV5-6; CDR3aa: CASSLGGLASSYEQYF; CDR3nt: TGTGCCAGCAGCTTGGGGGGACTAGCGAGCTCCTACGAGCAGTACTTC
d_gene: NA; abundance: NA; j_gene: TRBJ1-2; v_gene: TRBV20-1; CDR3aa: CSAGFYYGYTF; CDR3nt: TGCAGTGCTGGGTTTTACTATGGCTACACCTTC
d_gene: TRBD2; abundance: NA; j_gene: TRBJ2-1; v_gene: TRBV12-3/TRBV12-4; CDR3aa: CASSPAGGGVNEQFF; CDR3nt: TGTGCCAGCAGCCCAGCGGGAGGGGGAGTGAATGAGCAGTTCTTC
d_gene: TRBD1; abundance: NA; j_gene: TRBJ2-1; v_gene: TRBV29-1; CDR3aa: CSTSGQGTYNEQFF; CDR3nt: TGCAGCACTTCGGGACAGGGGACCTACAATGAGCAGTTCTTC
d_gene: NA; abundance: once; j_gene: TRBJ2-3; v_gene: TRBV28; CDR3aa: CASSTSPFTDTQYF; CDR3nt: TGTGCCAGCAGTACCTCCCCGTTCACAGATACGCAGTATTTT
d_gene: TRBD2; abundance: NA; j_gene: TRBJ2-5; v_gene: TRBV27; CDR3aa: CASSNTGTSGYQETQYF; CDR3nt: TGTGCCAGCAGTAACACCGGGACTAGCGGGTATCAAGAGACCCAGTACTTC
d_gene: NA; abundance: NA; j_gene: TRBJ2-7; v_gene: TRBV11-2; CDR3aa: CASSLEGRQGPYNEQYF; CDR3nt: TGTGCCAGCAGCTTAGAGGGGCGGCAGGGGCCATACAATGAGCAGTACTTC
d_gene: NA; abundance: few; j_gene: TRBJ2-7; v_gene: TRBV29-1; CDR3aa: CSVRTVYEQYF; CDR3nt: TGCAGCGTTAGGACAGTGTACGAGCAGTACTTC
d_gene: TRBD2; abundance: few; j_gene: TRBJ2-7; v_gene: TRBV4-3; CDR3aa: CASSQDLIAGSYNEQYF; CDR3nt: TGCGCCAGCAGCCAAGATCTTATAGCGGGCTCCTACAATGAGCAGTACTTC
d_gene: TRBD2; abundance: few; j_gene: TRBJ2-4; v_gene: TRBV20-1; CDR3aa: CSAQKASGKNIQYF; CDR3nt: TGCAGTGCCCAGAAGGCTAGCGGCAAAAACATTCAGTACTTC